The 21 T cell receptor beta chains below were found in one sample sequenced in a study of shared clonotypes between healthy human individuals. The data were produced by immunoSEQ multiplex PCR, yet TCRdb's version contains in-frame clones alone and is incomplete. The sample contains about 230,000 clones, 65% to 70% of which appear only once. The specimen sequenced was memory CD4+ T cells sorted from blood. Subset reported: CD45RA-negative fraction. All receptors come from a young man in good health.

The rearrangement joins TRBV7-9 to TRBJ1-2; the D gene is possibly TRBD1 (6 bases). V lost 5 bases and J lost 2, with 9 bases in between. This CDR3 is built from 13 residues. Germline V gene lookup returns CDR1 SEHNR and CDR2 FQNEAQ (reference sequence). CDR3: CASSHGQNYGYTF. The CDR3 DNA sequence: TGTGCCAGCAGCCATGGACAGAACTATGGCTACACCTTC.

This clone was detected only a few times. The chain combines TRBV5-6 with TRBJ2-1; 15 positions agree with TRBD2. The CDR3 extends over 13 amino acids. Germline V lookup: CDR1 SGHDT, CDR2 YYEEEE. V was pared by 9 bases and J by 8 bases, with 3 bases of the junction left unmatched. In DNA form, the CDR3 reads TGTGCCACCTGGACTAGCGGGAGGGATGAGCAGTTCTTC. Translating it yields CATWTSGRDEQFF. The complete variable domain, with remaining parts taken from reference TRBV5-6 and TRBJ2-1, reads DAGVTQSPTHLIKTRGQQVTLRCSPKSGHDTVSWYQQALGQGPQFIFQYYEEEERQRGNFPDRFSGHQFPNYSSELNVNALLLGDSALYLCATWTSGRDEQFFGPGTRLTVL.

The V call is TRBV2, the J call TRBJ2-5, with a tentative D call TRBD2 (5 bases). The CDR3 has 12 amino acids. Germline V CDR1 and CDR2: SNHLY, FYNNEI. The CDR3 DNA is TGTGCTTCGACTCGGGGTGGAGAGACCCAGTACTTC. It translates to CASTRGGETQYF.

The chain couples TRBV5-6 to TRBJ1-2; D call uncertain. The V end was cut by 5 bases, the J end by 5 bases, with 13 bases between. The germline V gene has CDR1 SGHDT and CDR2 YYEEEE. The CDR3 spans 13 residues. CDR3 coding DNA: TGTGCCAGCAGTCCTCAGGAAAATTATGGCTACACCTTC. Amino acid sequence: CASSPQENYGYTF.

This clone was observed a few times. CDR3 protein: CASSPGQKIDNQPQHF. CDR3 DNA: TGTGCCAGCAGCCCAGGACAGAAAATAGACAATCAGCCCCAGCATTTT. The chain combines TRBV7-8 with TRBJ1-5, with D tentatively TRBD1 (6 bases). V was clipped by 5 bases and J by 3 bases, with 17 bases between them. This CDR3 is 16 amino acids long. The germline V gene has CDR1 SGHVS and CDR2 FQNEAQ.

The J gene is TRBJ2-3, the V gene TRBV18; 12 bases are shared with TRBD2. Germline V gives CDR1 KGHSH, CDR2 LQKENI. The CDR3 length is 18 residues. Trimming removed 3 bases from V and 0 bases from J; junction bases left unmatched: 7. CDR3 bases: TGTGCCAGCTCACCCCCCCCCGGACTAGCGGGGAGCACAGATACGCAGTATTTT. Translation gives CASSPPPGLAGSTDTQYF.

The rearrangement joins TRBV2 to TRBJ2-1, with D possibly TRBD2 on 5 matching bases. The CDR3 totals 16 residues. CDR1 SNHLY and CDR2 FYNNEI come from the germline V gene. Trimming removed 6 bases from V and 5 bases from J, with 20 bases in between. CDR3 coding DNA: TGTGCCAGCAGAGAGACCCTAGCTCTAGACGACAATGAGCAGTTCTTC. Protein: CASRETLALDDNEQFF.

The chain carries TRBV10-3 and TRBJ2-1, with 7 bases identical to TRBD1. Germline values: CDR1 ENHRY, CDR2 SYGVKD. With V trimmed by 5 bases and J by 8 bases, 9 bases remained unmatched. The CDR3 loop spans 14 amino acids. CDR3 DNA sequence: TGTGCCATCAGTCTCAGACAGGGTGGGGATGAGCAGTTCTTC. Translating it yields CAISLRQGGDEQFF.

This chain joins TRBV10-2 and TRBJ2-5; TRBD2 is a possible D gene (5 bases). This CDR3 is 13 amino acids long. CDR1 WSHSY and CDR2 SAAADI come from the germline V gene. V shed 8 bases and J shed 3 bases, with 13 bases lying between them. The CDR3 DNA reads as TGCGCCAGCTCCATGAGGGCGGAAGAGACCCAGTACTTC. Its protein is CASSMRAEETQYF.

The chain couples TRBV28 to TRBJ2-7, with D possibly being TRBD1 (6 bases). The V end lost 5 bases, the J end lost 3 bases, and 17 bases lay between the germline ends. The length of the CDR3 is 15 residues. Germline CDR1 and CDR2: MDHEN and SYDVKM. The CDR3 reads CASSPAGQTDYEQYF. CDR3 DNA: TGTGCCAGCAGTCCCGCCGGACAGACCGACTACGAGCAGTACTTC.

This clone was seen a few times. V is TRBV5-1 and J is TRBJ1-1, with a possible D match to TRBD1 (5 bases). Germline CDR1 and CDR2: SGHRS and YFSETQ. CDR3 length: 14 residues. Trimming took 4 bases from V and 3 from J, leaving 13 bases between them. CDR3 coding DNA: TGCGCCAGCAGCCCGCGGGACGGCGACACTGAAGCTTTCTTT. It specifies CASSPRDGDTEAFF.

The chain joins TRBV5-5 to TRBJ2-5; 11 positions match TRBD2. Germline CDR1 reads SGHKS; CDR2 reads YYEKEE (reference sequence). CDR3 size: 17 residues. V was pared by 2 bases and J by 5 bases, with 11 bases of the junction left unmatched. This CDR3 reads CASSLVVTSGSLETQYF. The DNA for the CDR3 is TGTGCCAGCAGCTTAGTCGTTACTAGCGGGAGCTTGGAGACCCAGTACTTC.

This clone was seen more than once but under ten times. The V and J genes are TRBV10-3 and TRBJ1-2; 8 bases agree with TRBD1. The CDR3 spans 14 residues. The J segment lost 7 bases and the V segment lost 7 bases, leaving 11 bases of the junction unmatched. The germline V gene encodes CDR1 ENHRY and CDR2 SYGVKD. CDR3 loop: CAIIPDRALSGYTF. CDR3 sequence (DNA): TGTGCCATCATCCCGGACAGGGCCCTTAGTGGCTACACCTTC.

This clone was recorded a few times. The V gene is TRBV7-3, the J gene TRBJ2-3; unclear D gene. Trimming shortened V by 5 bases and J by 2 bases, and 14 bases separated the two germline ends. Germline CDR1 and CDR2: SGHTA and FQGTGA. This CDR3 spans 15 amino acids. The CDR3 nucleotides are TGTGCCAGCAGCCCGGGTCGTTCCCCCACAGATACGCAGTATTTT. Translating it yields CASSPGRSPTDTQYF.

V gene TRBV7-2 combines with J gene TRBJ2-5; D tentatively reads TRBD1 or TRBD2 (5 bases each). Trimming left V 1 base short and J 2 bases short, with 20 bases between. The length of the CDR3 is 18 residues. CDR1 is SGHTA and CDR2 is FQGNSA in the germline V gene. The chain's CDR3 is CASSLVYGGSVLQETQYF. The CDR3, as DNA: TGTGCCAGCAGCTTAGTCTATGGGGGTAGTGTACTACAAGAGACCCAGTACTTC. Full variable domain (rest looked up from reference TRBV7-2 and TRBJ2-5): GAGVSQSPSNKVTEKGKDVELRCDPISGHTALYWYRQSLGQGLEFLIYFQGNSAPDKSGLPSDRFSAERTGGSVSTLTIQRTQQEDSAVYLCASSLVYGGSVLQETQYFGPGTRLLVL.

The chain uses TRBV11-2 and TRBJ2-1; D unresolved. The CDR3 spans 13 residues. CDR1 is SGHAT, CDR2 FQNNGV, per germline. V gave up 0 bases and J gave up 4 bases, with 4 bases separating them. CDR3 DNA: TGTGCCAGCAGCTTAGATCGATACAATGAGCAGTTCTTC. This gives the protein CASSLDRYNEQFF.

This chain connects TRBV2 to TRBJ1-2; 8 bases align to TRBD1. The CDR3 contains 13 residues. Germline V lookup: CDR1 SNHLY, CDR2 FYNNEI. V shed 6 bases and J 7 bases; nucleotides not matched to a gene: 7. The CDR3 DNA reads as TGTGCCAGCAGCCTTGGACAGGGCCGTGGCTACACCTTC. This sequence encodes CASSLGQGRGYTF.

This clone was counted only a few times. This CDR3 fails to terminate in the conserved phenylalanine or tryptophan, so it likely reflects a read error. Because the CDR3's place on the DNA is in doubt, the DNA is left out and the CDR3 is given as listed by TCRdb. The genes are TRBV5-4 and TRBJ1-2. The CDR3 spans 10 amino acids, including both terminal residues. Germline CDR1 SGHNT, CDR2 YYREEE (reference sequence). This CDR3 reads CASSRQGGDL.

V gene TRBV7-3 combines with J gene TRBJ2-2; D not resolved. The V gene lost 5 bases and the J gene lost 6 bases, with 10 bases spanning the gap. CDR1 is SGHTA and CDR2 is FQGTGA in the germline V gene. The CDR3 length is 13 residues. Here the CDR3 reads CASSPKTAGELFF. The CDR3, as DNA: TGTGCCAGCAGCCCAAAGACCGCCGGGGAGCTGTTTTTT.

V usage is TRBV9 and J usage is TRBJ2-7; possibly TRBD1 for D (6 bases). CDR1 and CDR2 (germline): SGDLS, YYNGEE. Trimming stripped 0 bases from V and 3 bases from J, with 13 bases between. This CDR3 has 15 amino acids. Here the CDR3 DNA reads TGTGCCAGCAGCGTAGCCGCAGGGGTGGGCTACGAGCAGTACTTC. Protein sequence: CASSVAAGVGYEQYF.

There are a few counts of this clone. V is TRBV2 and J is TRBJ2-6, with a possible D match to TRBD2 (6 bases). This CDR3 has 16 residues. V was cut by 7 bases and J by 0 bases, with 13 bases left in between. Per germline, CDR1 SNHLY and CDR2 FYNNEI. As DNA, the CDR3 is TGTGCCAGCAATGGAGGGACCACCTCTGGGGCCAACGTCCTGACTTTC. Protein sequence: CASNGGTTSGANVLTF.